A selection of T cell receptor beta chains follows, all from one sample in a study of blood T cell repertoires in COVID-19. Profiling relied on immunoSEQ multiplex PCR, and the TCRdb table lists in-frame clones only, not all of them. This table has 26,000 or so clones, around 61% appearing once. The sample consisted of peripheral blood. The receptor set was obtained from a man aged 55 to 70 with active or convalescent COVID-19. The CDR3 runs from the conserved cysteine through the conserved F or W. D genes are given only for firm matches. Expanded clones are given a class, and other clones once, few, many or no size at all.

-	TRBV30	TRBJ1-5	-	CAWSVQGHQPQHF	TGTGCCTGGAGTGTACAGGGTCATCAGCCCCAGCATTTT
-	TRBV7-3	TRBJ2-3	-	CASSFRGGTDTQYF	TGTGCCAGCAGCTTCAGGGGGGGCACAGATACGCAGTATTTT
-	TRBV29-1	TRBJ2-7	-	CSVKGAYEQYF	TGCAGCGTTAAGGGGGCCTACGAGCAGTACTTC
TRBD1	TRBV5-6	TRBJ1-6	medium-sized	CASSRDRAVNSPLHF	TGTGCCAGCAGCAGGGACAGGGCCGTTAATTCACCCCTCCACTTT
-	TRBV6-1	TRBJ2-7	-	CASSDGVSGHTRASYEQYF	TGTGCCAGCAGTGATGGGGTCTCGGGACACACTAGAGCCTCCTACGAGCAGTACTTC
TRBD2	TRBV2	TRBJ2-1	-	CASSEPSGSFNEQFF	TGTGCCAGCAGTGAACCTAGCGGGAGCTTTAATGAGCAGTTCTTC
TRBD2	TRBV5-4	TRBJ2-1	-	CASSRRLAGVGEQFF	TGTGCCAGCAGCCGCCGGCTAGCGGGAGTAGGTGAGCAGTTCTTC
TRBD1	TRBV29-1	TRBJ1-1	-	CSVRTGTANTEAFF	TGCAGCGTTAGGACTGGGACAGCGAACACTGAAGCTTTCTTT
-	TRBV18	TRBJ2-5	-	CASFVGGPQETQYF	TGTGCCAGCTTCGTAGGAGGGCCCCAAGAGACCCAGTACTTC
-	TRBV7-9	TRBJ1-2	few	CASSLERGHGYTF	TGTGCCAGCAGCTTAGAAAGGGGTCATGGCTACACCTTC
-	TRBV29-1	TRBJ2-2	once	CSEIFDRNTGELFF	TGCAGCGAGATCTTCGACAGGAACACCGGGGAGCTGTTTTTT
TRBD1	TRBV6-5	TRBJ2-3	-	CASKTGKTDTQYF	TGTGCCAGCAAGACAGGGAAGACAGATACGCAGTATTTT
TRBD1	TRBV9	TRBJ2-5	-	CASSRRGRETQYF	TGTGCCAGCAGTCGCAGGGGGCGGGAGACCCAGTACTTC
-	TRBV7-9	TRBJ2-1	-	CASSLGAYNEQFF	TGTGCCAGCAGCTTGGGGGCATACAATGAGCAGTTCTTC
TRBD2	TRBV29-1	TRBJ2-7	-	CSVRREGHKEQYF	TGCAGCGTTAGACGGGAGGGCCATAAAGAGCAGTACTTC
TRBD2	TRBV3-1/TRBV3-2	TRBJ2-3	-	CASSATSGSGNTQYF	TGTGCCAGCAGTGCGACTAGCGGGAGTGGAAATACGCAGTATTTT
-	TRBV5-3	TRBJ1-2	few	CARSLTDSDGYTF	TGTGCCAGAAGCTTGACCGACAGCGACGGCTACACCTTC
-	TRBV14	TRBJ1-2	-	CASSQALNYGYTF	TGTGCCAGCAGCCAAGCTCTTAACTATGGCTACACCTTC
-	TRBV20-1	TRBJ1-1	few	CSASPGGTEAFF	TGCAGTGCTAGTCCCGGGGGCACTGAAGCTTTCTTT
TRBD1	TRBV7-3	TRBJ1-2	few	CASSSTGVGYTF	TGTGCCAGCAGCTCAACAGGGGTTGGCTACACCTTC
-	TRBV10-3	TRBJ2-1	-	CAIRPDRQTYNEQFF	TGTGCCATCAGGCCCGACAGGCAGACCTACAATGAGCAGTTCTTC
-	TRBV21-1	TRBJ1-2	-	CASSKLDLGTDNYGYTF	TGTGCCAGCAGCAAACTGGATCTTGGGACAGATAACTATGGCTACACCTTC
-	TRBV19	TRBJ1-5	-	CASTRGGSVGNQPQHF	TGTGCCAGTACTAGGGGGGGTTCGGTCGGCAATCAGCCCCAGCATTTT
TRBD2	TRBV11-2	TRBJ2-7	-	CASSLGLALDYEQYF	TGTGCCAGCAGCTTGGGACTAGCGCTTGACTACGAGCAGTACTTC
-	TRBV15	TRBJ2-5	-	CATRPTLLDSGQETQYF	TGTGCCACCAGACCGACCCTTCTGGACAGTGGACAAGAGACCCAGTACTTC
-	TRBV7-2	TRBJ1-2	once	CASSLAVGANYGYTF	TGTGCCAGCAGCTTAGCCGTAGGGGCCAACTATGGCTACACCTTC
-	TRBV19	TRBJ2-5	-	CASSVTSGETQYF	TGTGCCAGTAGTGTGACATCGGGGGAGACCCAGTACTTC
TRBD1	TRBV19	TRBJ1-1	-	CASSIGQGNTEAFF	TGTGCCAGTAGTATAGGACAGGGGAACACTGAAGCTTTCTTT
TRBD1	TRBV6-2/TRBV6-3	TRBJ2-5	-	CASSKRAGGLETQYF	TGTGCCAGCAGTAAAAGGGCAGGGGGCCTAGAGACCCAGTACTTC
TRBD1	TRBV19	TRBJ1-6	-	CASSRRDRIFSPLHF	TGTGCCAGTAGTAGAAGGGACAGGATTTTTTCACCCCTCCACTTT
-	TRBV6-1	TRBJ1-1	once	CASSVRPQGMNTEAFF	TGTGCCAGCAGTGTACGACCCCAGGGGATGAACACTGAAGCTTTCTTT
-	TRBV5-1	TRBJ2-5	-	CASSLVGGGGSQETQYF	TGCGCCAGCAGCTTGGTAGGAGGGGGAGGGTCCCAAGAGACCCAGTACTTC
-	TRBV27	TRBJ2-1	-	CASRLTQGSSGNEQFF	TGTGCCAGCAGACTCACCCAGGGTTCTTCGGGCAATGAGCAGTTCTTC
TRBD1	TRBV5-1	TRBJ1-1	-	CASSLKGAVNTEAFF	TGCGCCAGCAGCTTGAAGGGGGCAGTGAACACTGAAGCTTTCTTT
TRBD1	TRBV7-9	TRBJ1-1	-	CASTGTGGNTEAFF	TGTGCCAGCACAGGGACAGGGGGGAACACTGAAGCTTTCTTT
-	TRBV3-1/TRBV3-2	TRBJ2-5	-	CASSQDTTRTETQYF	TGTGCCAGCAGCCAAGATACCACTAGGACGGAGACCCAGTACTTC
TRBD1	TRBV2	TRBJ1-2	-	CASIRTGLSMAKSF	TGTGCTAGCATCCGGACAGGGCTCTCTATGGCTAAGTCCTTC
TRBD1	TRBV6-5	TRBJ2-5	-	CASSYGTARETQYF	TGTGCCAGCAGTTACGGGACAGCGCGGGAGACCCAGTACTTC
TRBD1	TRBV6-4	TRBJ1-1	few	CATRDRGGTEAFF	TGTGCCACCCGAGACAGGGGGGGCACTGAAGCTTTCTTT
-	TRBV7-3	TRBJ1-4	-	CASAREHNEKLFF	TGTGCCAGCGCAAGGGAGCATAATGAAAAACTGTTTTTT
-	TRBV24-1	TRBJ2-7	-	CATQGPYEQYF	TGTGCCACCCAGGGGCCCTACGAGCAGTACTTC
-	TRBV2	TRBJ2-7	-	CASSRENSYEQYF	TGTGCCAGCAGTCGGGAGAACTCCTACGAGCAGTACTTC
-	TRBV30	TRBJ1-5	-	CAWSVPGGVYSNQPQHF	TGTGCCTGGAGTGTACCGGGGGGGGTATATAGCAATCAGCCCCAGCATTTT
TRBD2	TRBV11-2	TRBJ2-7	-	CASSFGTSSGYEQYF	TGTGCCAGCAGCTTCGGGACTAGCTCGGGTTACGAGCAGTACTTC
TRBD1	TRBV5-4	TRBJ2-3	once	CASSAPGTGSTDTQYF	TGTGCCAGCAGCGCCCCCGGGACAGGTAGCACAGATACGCAGTATTTT
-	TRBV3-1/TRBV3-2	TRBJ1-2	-	CASSQDPAAQFYGYTF	TGTGCCAGCAGCCAAGATCCCGCCGCACAATTCTATGGCTACACCTTC
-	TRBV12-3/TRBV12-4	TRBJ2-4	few	CASSRRENIQYF	TGTGCCAGCAGTCGCAGGGAAAACATTCAGTACTTC
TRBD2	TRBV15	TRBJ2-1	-	CATSRVTGGSYNEQFF	TGTGCCACCAGCAGAGTGACGGGAGGCTCCTACAATGAGCAGTTCTTC
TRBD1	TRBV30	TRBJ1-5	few	CASKEGTGAGSQHF	TGTGCCTCTAAAGAGGGGACAGGGGCAGGGTCCCAGCATTTT
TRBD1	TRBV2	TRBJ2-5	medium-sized	CASSLQGAGETQYF	TGTGCCAGCAGCCTCCAGGGGGCAGGGGAGACCCAGTACTTC
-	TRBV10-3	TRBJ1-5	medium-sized	CAISGDQNSNQPQHF	TGTGCCATCAGCGGGGATCAGAACAGCAATCAGCCCCAGCATTTT
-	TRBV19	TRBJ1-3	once	CASSLGGLIGNTIYF	TGTGCCAGTAGCCTCGGAGGGTTAATTGGAAACACCATATATTTT
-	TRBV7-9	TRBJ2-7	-	CASSRGGGGIFREQYF	TGTGCCAGCAGCAGGGGAGGGGGCGGAATTTTTCGCGAGCAGTACTTC
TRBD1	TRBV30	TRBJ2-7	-	CAWRRPRGQGANRGEQYF	TGTGCCTGGAGGAGGCCCAGGGGACAGGGGGCAAACAGAGGGGAGCAGTACTTC
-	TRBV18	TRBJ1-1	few	CASSPLISEAFF	TGTGCCAGCTCACCACTCATTTCTGAAGCTTTCTTT